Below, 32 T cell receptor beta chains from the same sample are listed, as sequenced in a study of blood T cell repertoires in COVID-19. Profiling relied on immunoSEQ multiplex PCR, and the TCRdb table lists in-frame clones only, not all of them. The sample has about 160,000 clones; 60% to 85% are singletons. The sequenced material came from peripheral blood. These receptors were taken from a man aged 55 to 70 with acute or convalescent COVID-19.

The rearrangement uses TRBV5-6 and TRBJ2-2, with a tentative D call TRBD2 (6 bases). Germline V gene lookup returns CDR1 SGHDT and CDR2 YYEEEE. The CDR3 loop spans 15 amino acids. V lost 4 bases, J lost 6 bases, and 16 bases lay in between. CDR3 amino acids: CASSGDSSTAGELFF. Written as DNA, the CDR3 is TGTGCCAGCAGCGGGGACTCCTCCACGGCCGGGGAGCTGTTTTTT.

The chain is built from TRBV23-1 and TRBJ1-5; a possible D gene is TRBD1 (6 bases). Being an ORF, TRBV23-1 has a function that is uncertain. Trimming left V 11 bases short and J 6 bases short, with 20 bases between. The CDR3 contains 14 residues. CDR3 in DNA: TGCGCCGGGTTCGGGGCAGGGGACGGTCAGCCCCAGCATTTT. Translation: CAGFGAGDGQPQHF.

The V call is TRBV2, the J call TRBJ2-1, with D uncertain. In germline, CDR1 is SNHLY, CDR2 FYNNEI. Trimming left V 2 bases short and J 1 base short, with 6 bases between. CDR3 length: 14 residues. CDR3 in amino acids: CASSEQSSYNEQFF. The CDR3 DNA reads TGTGCCAGCAGTGAACAGTCTTCCTACAATGAGCAGTTCTTC.

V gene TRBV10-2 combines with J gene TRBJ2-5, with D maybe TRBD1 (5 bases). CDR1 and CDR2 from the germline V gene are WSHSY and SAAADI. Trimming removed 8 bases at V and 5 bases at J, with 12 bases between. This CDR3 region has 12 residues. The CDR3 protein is CASLQGRETQYF. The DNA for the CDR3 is TGCGCCAGCCTCCAGGGCCGGGAGACCCAGTACTTC.

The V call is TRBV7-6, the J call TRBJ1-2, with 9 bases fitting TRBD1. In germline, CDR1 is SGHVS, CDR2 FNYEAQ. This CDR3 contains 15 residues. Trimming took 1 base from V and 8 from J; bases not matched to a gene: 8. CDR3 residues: CASSLVDRGGRGYTF. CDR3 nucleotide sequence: TGTGCCAGCAGCTTAGTGGACAGGGGAGGTCGAGGCTACACCTTC.

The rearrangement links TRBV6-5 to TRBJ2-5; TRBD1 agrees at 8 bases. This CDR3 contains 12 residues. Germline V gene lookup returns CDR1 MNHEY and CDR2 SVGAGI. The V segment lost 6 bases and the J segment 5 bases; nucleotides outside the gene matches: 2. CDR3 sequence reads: CASSRGRETQYF. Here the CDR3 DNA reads TGTGCCAGCAGCAGGGGGCGCGAGACCCAGTACTTC.

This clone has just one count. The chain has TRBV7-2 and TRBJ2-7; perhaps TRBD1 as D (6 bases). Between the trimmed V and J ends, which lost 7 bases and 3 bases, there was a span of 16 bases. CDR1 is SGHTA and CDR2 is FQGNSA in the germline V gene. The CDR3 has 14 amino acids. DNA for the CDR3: TGTGCCAGCACCCCTAACAGGGTAGGCTACGAGCAGTACTTC. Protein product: CASTPNRVGYEQYF.

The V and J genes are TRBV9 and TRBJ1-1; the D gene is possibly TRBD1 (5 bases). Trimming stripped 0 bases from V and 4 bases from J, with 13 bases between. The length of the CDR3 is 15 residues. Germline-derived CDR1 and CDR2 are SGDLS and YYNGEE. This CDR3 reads CASSVAPGRSTEAFF. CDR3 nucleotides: TGTGCCAGCAGCGTAGCCCCAGGGAGGAGCACTGAAGCTTTCTTT.

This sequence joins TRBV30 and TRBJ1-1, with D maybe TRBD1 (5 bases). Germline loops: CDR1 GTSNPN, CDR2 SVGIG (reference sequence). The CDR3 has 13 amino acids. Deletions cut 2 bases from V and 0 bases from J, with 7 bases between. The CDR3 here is CAWSYRLNTEAFF. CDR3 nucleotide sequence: TGTGCCTGGAGTTACAGGCTGAACACTGAAGCTTTCTTT.

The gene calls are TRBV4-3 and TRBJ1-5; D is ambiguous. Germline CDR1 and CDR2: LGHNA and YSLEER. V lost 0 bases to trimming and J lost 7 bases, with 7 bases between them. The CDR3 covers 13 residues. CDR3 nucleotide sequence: TGCGCCAGCAGCCAAGATTCCGGGCAGCCCCAGCATTTT. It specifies CASSQDSGQPQHF.

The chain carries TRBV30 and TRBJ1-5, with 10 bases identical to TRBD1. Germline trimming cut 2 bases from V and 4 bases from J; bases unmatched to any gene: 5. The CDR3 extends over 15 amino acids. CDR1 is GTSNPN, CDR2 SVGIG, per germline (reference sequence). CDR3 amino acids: CAWSPGTGVNQPQHF. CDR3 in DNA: TGTGCCTGGAGTCCCGGGACAGGGGTTAATCAGCCCCAGCATTTT.

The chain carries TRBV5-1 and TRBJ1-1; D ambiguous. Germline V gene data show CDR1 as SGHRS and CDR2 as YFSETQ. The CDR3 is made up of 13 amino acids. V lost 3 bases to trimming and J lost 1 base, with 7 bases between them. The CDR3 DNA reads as TGCGCCAGCAGCTCGGACTGGAACACTGAAGCTTTCTTT. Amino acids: CASSSDWNTEAFF. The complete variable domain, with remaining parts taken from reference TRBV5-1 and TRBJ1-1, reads KAGVTQTPRYLIKTRGQQVTLSCSPISGHRSVSWYQQTPGQGLQFLFEYFSETQRNKGNFPGRFSGRQFSNSRSEMNVSTLELGDSALYLCASSSDWNTEAFFGQGTRLTVV.

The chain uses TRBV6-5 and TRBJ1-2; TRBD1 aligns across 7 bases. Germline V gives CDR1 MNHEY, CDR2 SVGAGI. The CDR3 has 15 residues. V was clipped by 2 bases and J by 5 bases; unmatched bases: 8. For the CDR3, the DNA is TGTGCCAGCAGTTACGTCTCGGGACAGCCTTATGGCTACACCTTC. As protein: CASSYVSGQPYGYTF.

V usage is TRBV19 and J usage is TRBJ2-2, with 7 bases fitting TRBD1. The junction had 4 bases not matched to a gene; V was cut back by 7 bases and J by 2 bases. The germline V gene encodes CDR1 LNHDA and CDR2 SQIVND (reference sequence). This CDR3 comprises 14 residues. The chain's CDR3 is CASTTGANTGELFF. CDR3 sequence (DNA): TGTGCCAGTACCACAGGGGCAAACACCGGGGAGCTGTTTTTT. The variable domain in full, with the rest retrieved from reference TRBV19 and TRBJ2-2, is DGGITQSPKYLFRKEGQNVTLSCEQNLNHDAMYWYRQDPGQGLRLIYYSQIVNDFQKGDIAEGYSVSREKKESFPLTVTSAQKNPTAFYLCASTTGANTGELFFGEGSRLTVL.

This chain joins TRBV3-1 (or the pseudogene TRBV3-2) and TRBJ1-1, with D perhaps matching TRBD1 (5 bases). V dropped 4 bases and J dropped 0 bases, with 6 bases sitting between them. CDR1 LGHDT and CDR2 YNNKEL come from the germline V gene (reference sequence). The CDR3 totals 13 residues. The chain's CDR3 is CASSRQMNTEAFF. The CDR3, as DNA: TGTGCCAGCAGCCGACAGATGAACACTGAAGCTTTCTTT.

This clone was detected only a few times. The CDR3 sequence: CASSSTLQGAYNEQFF. DNA for the CDR3: TGTGCCAGCAGCTCGACCTTACAGGGAGCCTACAATGAGCAGTTCTTC. The rearrangement uses TRBV7-9 and TRBJ2-1; possibly TRBD1 for D (6 bases). The CDR3 totals 16 residues. Germline CDR1 and CDR2: SEHNR and FQNEAQ (reference sequence). Trimming left V 4 bases short and J 2 bases short, with 15 bases between.

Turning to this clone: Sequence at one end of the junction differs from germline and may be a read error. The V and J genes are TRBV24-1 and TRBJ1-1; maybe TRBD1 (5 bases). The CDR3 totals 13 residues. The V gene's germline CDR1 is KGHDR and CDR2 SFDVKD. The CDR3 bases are TGTGCCACCAGTGATGGGGGGAACGCTGAAGCTTTCTTT. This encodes CATSDGGNAEAFF.

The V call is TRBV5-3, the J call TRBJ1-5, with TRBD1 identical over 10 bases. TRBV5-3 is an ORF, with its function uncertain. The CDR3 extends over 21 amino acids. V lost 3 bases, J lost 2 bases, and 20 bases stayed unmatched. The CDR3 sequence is CARSSTTVNRDRGSGNQPQHF. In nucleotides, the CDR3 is TGTGCCAGAAGCTCTACTACCGTGAACCGGGACAGGGGAAGTGGCAATCAGCCCCAGCATTTT.

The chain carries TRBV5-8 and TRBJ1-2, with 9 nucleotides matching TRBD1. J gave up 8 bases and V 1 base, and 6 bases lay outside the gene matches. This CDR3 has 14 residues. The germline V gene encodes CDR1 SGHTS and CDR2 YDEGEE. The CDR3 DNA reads TGTGCCAGCAGCTTGCCTGGGACAGGGCAAGGCTACACCTTC. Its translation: CASSLPGTGQGYTF.

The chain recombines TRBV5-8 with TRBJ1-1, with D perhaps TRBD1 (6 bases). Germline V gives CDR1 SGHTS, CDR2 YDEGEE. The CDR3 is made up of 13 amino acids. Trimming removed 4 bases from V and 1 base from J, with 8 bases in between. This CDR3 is CASSKQGNTEAFF. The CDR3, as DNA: TGTGCCAGCAGCAAACAGGGGAACACTGAAGCTTTCTTT.

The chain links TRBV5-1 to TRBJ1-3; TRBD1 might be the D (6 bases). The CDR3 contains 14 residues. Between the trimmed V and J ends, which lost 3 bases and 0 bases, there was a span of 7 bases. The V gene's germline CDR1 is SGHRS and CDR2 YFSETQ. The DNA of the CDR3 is TGCGCCAGCAGCTCAGGGGCCTCTGGAAACACCATATATTTT. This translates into CASSSGASGNTIYF.

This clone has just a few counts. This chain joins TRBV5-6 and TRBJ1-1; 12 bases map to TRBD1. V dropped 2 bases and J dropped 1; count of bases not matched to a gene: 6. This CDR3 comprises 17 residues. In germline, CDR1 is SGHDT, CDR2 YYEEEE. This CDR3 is CASSFPGQGASNTEAFF. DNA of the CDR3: TGTGCCAGCAGCTTCCCGGGACAGGGGGCGTCGAACACTGAAGCTTTCTTT.

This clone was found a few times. The DNA of the CDR3 is TGTGCCAGCAGCTTCATTAAGACAGGGGAGCTGCAGTACTTC. This gives the protein CASSFIKTGELQYF. The chain carries TRBV5-6 and TRBJ2-7; 8 bases line up with TRBD1. The germline V gene encodes CDR1 SGHDT and CDR2 YYEEEE. The CDR3 length is 14 residues. V trimming: 2 bases; J trimming: 9 bases; junction bases outside the gene matches: 10.

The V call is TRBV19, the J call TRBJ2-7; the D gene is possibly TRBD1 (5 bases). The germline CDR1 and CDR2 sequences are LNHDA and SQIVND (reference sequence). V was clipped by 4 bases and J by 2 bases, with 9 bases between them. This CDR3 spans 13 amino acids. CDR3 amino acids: CASSRGQAYEQYF. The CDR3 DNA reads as TGTGCCAGTAGTAGAGGACAAGCCTACGAGCAGTACTTC.

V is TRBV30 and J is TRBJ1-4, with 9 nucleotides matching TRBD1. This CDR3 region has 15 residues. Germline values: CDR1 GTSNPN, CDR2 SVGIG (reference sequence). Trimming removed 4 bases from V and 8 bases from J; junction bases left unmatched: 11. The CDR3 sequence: CAWKPGQGQGEKLFF. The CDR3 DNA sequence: TGTGCCTGGAAGCCGGGACAGGGCCAAGGGGAAAAACTGTTTTTT.

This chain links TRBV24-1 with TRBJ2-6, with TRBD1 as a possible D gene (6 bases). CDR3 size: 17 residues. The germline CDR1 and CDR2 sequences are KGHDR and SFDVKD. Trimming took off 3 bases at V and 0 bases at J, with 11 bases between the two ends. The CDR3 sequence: CATSDKQGVSGANVLTF. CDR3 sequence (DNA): TGTGCCACCAGTGATAAACAGGGAGTCTCTGGGGCCAACGTCCTGACTTTC.

As DNA, the CDR3 is TGTGCCAGCAGCTTGGGGCGGGGCGGCCAGCCCCAGCATTTT. Amino acids: CASSLGRGGQPQHF. The rearrangement uses TRBV5-6 and TRBJ1-5, with D maybe TRBD1 (5 bases). With 0 bases removed from V and 7 bases from J, the gap between germline ends came to 11 bases. CDR3 length equals 14 residues. CDR1 and CDR2 (germline): SGHDT, YYEEEE. The entire variable domain, with the rest obtained from reference TRBV5-6 and TRBJ1-5, is as follows: DAGVTQSPTHLIKTRGQQVTLRCSPKSGHDTVSWYQQALGQGPQFIFQYYEEEERQRGNFPDRFSGHQFPNYSSELNVNALLLGDSALYLCASSLGRGGQPQHFGDGTRLSIL.

DNA for the CDR3: TGTGCCAGCAGCCAGTGGGGGACAGGGTTCGATGAGCAGTTCTTC. Translating gives CASSQWGTGFDEQFF. This rearrangement joins TRBV7-3 to TRBJ2-1; 9 nucleotides line up with TRBD1. Trimming removed 5 bases from V and 8 bases from J; junction bases left unmatched: 10. Looked up from germline, CDR1 is SGHTA and CDR2 is FQGTGA. CDR3 length: 15 amino acids.

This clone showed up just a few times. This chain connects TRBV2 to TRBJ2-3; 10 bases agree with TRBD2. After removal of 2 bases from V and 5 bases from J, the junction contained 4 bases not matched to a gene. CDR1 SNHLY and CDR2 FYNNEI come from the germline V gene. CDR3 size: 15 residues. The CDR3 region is CASSERASGGDTQYF. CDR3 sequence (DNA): TGTGCCAGCAGTGAAAGGGCTAGCGGGGGAGATACGCAGTATTTT.

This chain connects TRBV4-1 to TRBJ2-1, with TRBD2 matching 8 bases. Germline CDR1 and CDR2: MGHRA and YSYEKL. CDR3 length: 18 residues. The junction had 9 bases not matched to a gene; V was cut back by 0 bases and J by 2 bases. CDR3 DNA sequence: TGCGCCAGCAGCCAAGAACGTTATGGCGGGGGGCCCTACAATGAGCAGTTCTTC. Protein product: CASSQERYGGGPYNEQFF.

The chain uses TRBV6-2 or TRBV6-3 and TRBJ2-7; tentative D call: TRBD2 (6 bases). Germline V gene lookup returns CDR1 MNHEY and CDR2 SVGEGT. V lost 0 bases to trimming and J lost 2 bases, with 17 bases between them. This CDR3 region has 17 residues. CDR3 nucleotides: TGTGCCAGCAGTTACTCGCCTGATGGGGAGGATCCCTACGAGCAGTACTTC. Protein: CASSYSPDGEDPYEQYF.

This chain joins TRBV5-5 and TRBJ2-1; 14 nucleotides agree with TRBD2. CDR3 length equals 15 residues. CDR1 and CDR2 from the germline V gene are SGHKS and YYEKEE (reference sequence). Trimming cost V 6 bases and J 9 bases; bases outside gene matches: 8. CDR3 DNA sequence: TGTGCCAGCAACCCGGGACTAGCGGGGGTTGGTGAGCAGTTCTTC. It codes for CASNPGLAGVGEQFF. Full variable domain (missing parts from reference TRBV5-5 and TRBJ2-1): DAGVTQSPTHLIKTRGQQVTLRCSPISGHKSVSWYQQVLGQGPQFIFQYYEKEERGRGNFPDRFSARQFPNYSSELNVNALLLGDSALYLCASNPGLAGVGEQFFGPGTRLTVL.